The 10 T cell receptor beta chains in this list originate from one sample, sequenced in a study of blood T cell repertoires in COVID-19. Here immunoSEQ multiplex PCR was the method, and the copy in TCRdb shows in-frame clones only, minus some. Counted here are around 300,000 clones, 75% to 90% occurring once; the ten biggest clones make up approximately 6%. The source material was peripheral blood. All receptors come from a woman in her forties or fifties with COVID-19, enrolled during active disease.

The chain is built from TRBV28 and TRBJ2-7; D is ambiguous. This CDR3 contains 11 residues. Per the germline V gene, CDR1 is MDHEN and CDR2 is SYDVKM. The V end was cut by 4 bases, the J end by 3 bases, with 4 bases between. The CDR3 reads CASSSYYEQYF. The CDR3 coding sequence is TGTGCCAGCAGTTCTTACTACGAGCAGTACTTC.

This clone has more than one count but fewer than ten. This chain joins TRBV9 and TRBJ2-3, with D possibly being TRBD1 (6 bases). Trimming cost V 0 bases and J 3 bases, with 14 bases left between them. CDR1 SGDLS and CDR2 YYNGEE come from the germline V gene. The CDR3 runs 16 residues. CDR3 sequence (DNA): TGTGCCAGCAGCGTAGGTGCAGGACAGTGGACAGATACGCAGTATTTT. Protein: CASSVGAGQWTDTQYF.

This CDR3 reads CASSLEDRVGNTIYF. The DNA of the CDR3 is TGTGCCAGCAGCTTGGAGGACAGGGTCGGAAACACCATATATTTT. V gene TRBV5-5 combines with J gene TRBJ1-3; 8 nucleotides align to TRBD1. Germline trimming cut 0 bases from V and 4 bases from J; bases unmatched to any gene: 3. The CDR3 totals 15 residues. Germline V gene lookup returns CDR1 SGHKS and CDR2 YYEKEE (reference sequence).

V gene TRBV6-1 combines with J gene TRBJ1-1; 9 bases agree with TRBD1. Germline CDR1 MNHNS, CDR2 SASEGT. This CDR3 contains 14 residues. V shed 3 bases, J shed 3 bases, and the junction held 2 bases outside the gene matches. Written as DNA, the CDR3 is TGTGCCAGCAGTGACCGACAGGGGGACACTGAAGCTTTCTTT. This translates into CASSDRQGDTEAFF.

A remark on this clone: Other nucleotide sequences in the sample specify the same CDR3. The V and J genes are TRBV9 and TRBJ2-1, with D perhaps matching TRBD1 (5 bases). The CDR3 runs to 13 residues. V was trimmed by 4 bases and J by 4 bases, leaving 9 bases between them. The germline V gene encodes CDR1 SGDLS and CDR2 YYNGEE. The CDR3 sequence: CASSSDSYNEQFF. CDR3 nucleotide sequence: TGTGCCAGCAGCTCCGACAGTTACAATGAGCAGTTCTTC.

This clone is a singleton in its sample. This chain uses TRBV7-2 with TRBJ2-1, with a weak D call TRBD2 (6 bases). V gave up 3 bases and J gave up 12 bases, with 15 bases separating them. CDR1 and CDR2 (germline): SGHTA, FQGNSA. This CDR3 has 13 residues. For the CDR3, the DNA is TGTGCCAGCAGCTTCTTAGCGGAAAGGGGGCAGTTCTTC. Its translation: CASSFLAERGQFF. The full variable domain, with the rest looked up from reference TRBV7-2 and TRBJ2-1, is GAGVSQSPSNKVTEKGKDVELRCDPISGHTALYWYRQSLGQGLEFLIYFQGNSAPDKSGLPSDRFSAERTGGSVSTLTIQRTQQEDSAVYLCASSFLAERGQFFGPGTRLTVL.

V is TRBV30 and J is TRBJ2-5; TRBD2 agrees at 13 bases. Unmatched junction bases numbered 4, after V lost 2 bases and J lost 4 bases. The CDR3 length is 15 residues. CDR1 is GTSNPN, CDR2 SVGIG, per germline (reference sequence). The CDR3 DNA reads TGTGCCTGGAGTCCCGGACTAGCGGGAGCAGAGACCCAGTACTTC. Its translation is CAWSPGLAGAETQYF.

This chain connects TRBV11-2 to TRBJ2-7, with TRBD1 matching over 10 bases. After removal of 2 bases from V and 1 base from J, the junction contained 5 bases not matched to a gene. This CDR3 is built from 16 residues. From germline, CDR1 is SGHAT and CDR2 FQNNGV. CDR3 nucleotide sequence: TGTGCCAGCAGCTTAAGGGGACAGGGGTCATCCTACGAGCAGTACTTC. Encoded protein: CASSLRGQGSSYEQYF.

A note on this clone: The sample has other DNA sequences that encode this CDR3 too. V is TRBV30 and J is TRBJ1-1, with unresolved D. This CDR3 region has 12 residues. CDR1 and CDR2 (germline): GTSNPN, SVGIG (reference sequence). V was pared by 3 bases and J by 1 base, with 6 bases between. This CDR3 reads CAWRAGNTEAFF. The CDR3 DNA sequence: TGTGCCTGGAGGGCAGGGAACACTGAAGCTTTCTTT.

V is TRBV30 and J is TRBJ2-7, with TRBD2 matching over 10 bases. V dropped 4 bases and J dropped 5; count of bases not matched to a gene: 5. This CDR3 comprises 13 residues. Germline values: CDR1 GTSNPN, CDR2 SVGIG (reference sequence). Here the CDR3 DNA reads TGTGCCTGGACTAGCGGGAGCGTAAACGAGCAGTACTTC. Translating gives CAWTSGSVNEQYF.